The clone carrying this T cell receptor (beta chain) has a count of ten or more. V gave up 5 bases and J gave up 7 bases, with 15 bases separating them. The CDR3 is 14 amino acids. Looked up from germline, CDR1 is SNHLY and CDR2 is FYNNEI. The data belong to a study of human T cells and chemical hapten exposure. Study-level background: The use of 2% DPC on approximately 2 cm by approximately 2 cm of upper inner arm skin constituted sensitization.

The time point: patch test 2, 6 weeks after DPC sensitization. Regarding treatment: therapeutic diphenylcyclopropenone sensitization with weekly scalp DPC. TCRdb processed the RACE reads anew with MiXCR; each CDR3 protein has one entry. This table has tens of thousands of distinct CDR3 sequences, around 10% appearing once. The rearrangement uses TRBV2 and TRBJ2-4, with D possibly being TRBD1 (5 bases). The sequence was collected from a woman aged 50 to 65 with alopecia areata. Some clones in this sample may be carry-over from other donors' samples. The starting material was whole blood, obtained in connection with sensitization to the hapten diphenylcyclopropenone (DPC). The DNA for the CDR3 is TGTGCCAGCAGTAGTCCAACAGGAGCGAACATTCAGTACTTC. This encodes CASSSPTGANIQYF.